Below are 15 T cell receptor beta chains sequenced from a single sample in a study of control samples from healthy donors and cancer patients. TCRdb's copy holds only in-frame clones and misses some; the assay was immunoSEQ multiplex PCR. The sample contains about 160,000 clones, 80% to 95% of which appear only once. Specimen: blood. These receptors were obtained from a woman aged 25-40 years in good health.

The rearrangement uses TRBV7-6 and TRBJ2-7; D gene ambiguous. CDR1 is SGHVS, CDR2 FNYEAQ, per germline. V gave up 2 bases and J gave up 4 bases, with 12 bases separating them. There are 14 residues in the CDR3. This CDR3 is CASSLKASLYEQYF. CDR3 sequence (DNA): TGTGCCAGCAGCTTAAAAGCGAGTTTGTACGAGCAGTACTTC.

There are a few counts of this clone. The chain recombines TRBV7-3 with TRBJ1-1; D is uncertain. Germline loops: CDR1 SGHTA, CDR2 FQGTGA. There are 13 residues in the CDR3. Deletions cut 5 bases from V and 3 bases from J, with 10 bases between. Written as DNA, the CDR3 is TGTGCCAGCAGCCCGAACAGTGACACTGAAGCTTTCTTT. Residues: CASSPNSDTEAFF. Filled out from reference TRBV7-3 and TRBJ1-1, the complete variable domain reads GAGVSQTPSNKVTEKGKYVELRCDPISGHTALYWYRQSLGQGPEFLIYFQGTGAADDSGLPNDRFFAVRPEGSVSTLKIQRTERGDSAVYLCASSPNSDTEAFFGQGTRLTVV.

The chain combines TRBV7-8 with TRBJ2-2; D is unresolved. Trimming pared 1 base from V and 0 bases from J, leaving 12 bases between. This CDR3 has 17 residues. The germline V gene encodes CDR1 SGHVS and CDR2 FQNEAQ. The CDR3, as DNA: TGTGCCAGCAGCTTAGGCCGTGGATCGCCGAACACCGGGGAGCTGTTTTTT. This codes for CASSLGRGSPNTGELFF. Full variable domain (rest looked up from reference TRBV7-8 and TRBJ2-2): GAGVSQSPRYKVAKRGQDVALRCDPISGHVSLFWYQQALGQGPEFLTYFQNEAQLDKSGLPSDRFFAERPEGSVSTLKIQRTQQEDSAVYLCASSLGRGSPNTGELFFGEGSRLTVL.

The chain links TRBV28 to TRBJ1-6; 8 bases map to TRBD1. V shed 8 bases and J 6 bases; nucleotides not matched to a gene: 3. The CDR3 spans 13 residues. CDR1 is MDHEN, CDR2 SYDVKM, per germline. The CDR3 protein is CASRGQGNSPLHF. In DNA, the CDR3 is TGTGCCAGCCGCGGACAGGGTAATTCACCCCTCCACTTT.

CDR3 in amino acids: CASSGTGLGAYNSPLHF. The CDR3 bases are TGTGCCAGCAGCGGTACAGGGCTCGGCGCCTATAATTCACCCCTCCACTTT. This chain links TRBV9 with TRBJ1-6, with a weak D call TRBD1 (6 bases). CDR1 and CDR2 (germline): SGDLS, YYNGEE. The CDR3 totals 17 residues. Trimming shortened V by 3 bases and J by 2 bases, and 15 bases separated the two germline ends.

The chain uses TRBV3-1 (or the pseudogene TRBV3-2) and TRBJ1-2, with D unclear. The CDR3 totals 15 residues. Trimming stripped 4 bases from V and 2 bases from J, with 14 bases between. CDR1 is LGHDT, CDR2 YNNKEL, per germline (reference sequence). The CDR3 DNA is TGTGCCAGCAGCCCAGTCGGCCAGTTCAACTATGGCTACACCTTC. It codes for CASSPVGQFNYGYTF.

The rearrangement joins TRBV2 to TRBJ2-7; tentatively, D is TRBD2 (5 bases). The CDR3 spans 15 residues. The germline V and J ends were trimmed by 3 bases and 0 bases, with 12 bases remaining between them. Germline assignment: CDR1 SNHLY and CDR2 FYNNEI. The CDR3 bases are TGTGCCAGCAGTGAGCGGAGGCCAAGCTCCTACGAGCAGTACTTC. Residues: CASSERRPSSYEQYF.

The chain combines TRBV10-3 with TRBJ1-1, with a weak D call TRBD1 (5 bases). The CDR3 is 14 amino acids. The germline gives CDR1 ENHRY, CDR2 SYGVKD. V dropped 3 bases and J dropped 1 base, with 9 bases sitting between them. CDR3 in amino acids: CAISDREGNTEAFF. In nucleotides, the CDR3 is TGTGCCATCAGTGACAGGGAAGGGAACACTGAAGCTTTCTTT.

The V gene is TRBV20-1, the J gene TRBJ2-3; D is unclear. CDR1 is DFQATT and CDR2 is SNEGSKA in the germline V gene (reference sequence). The CDR3 is 11 residues long. Trimming stripped 0 bases from V and 7 bases from J, with 5 bases between. The CDR3 coding sequence is TGCAGTGCTAGAGAGGATTATACGCAGTATTTT. Translating it yields CSAREDYTQYF.

The CDR3 spells CASSLTDYGYTF. Here the CDR3 DNA reads TGTGCCAGCAGTCTAACAGACTATGGCTACACCTTC. The chain recombines TRBV28 with TRBJ1-2; D unclear. CDR1 is MDHEN and CDR2 is SYDVKM in the germline V gene. Trimming took off 5 bases at V and 3 bases at J, with 7 bases between the two ends. The CDR3 has 12 residues.

The chain uses TRBV9 and TRBJ2-5; 7 bases are shared with TRBD1. From germline, CDR1 is SGDLS and CDR2 YYNGEE. The CDR3 spans 14 residues. Losses at the gene ends were 3 bases for V and 4 bases for J; bases not matched to a gene: 6. CDR3 in DNA: TGTGCCAGCAGCGCTGGACAGGTCGGAGAGACCCAGTACTTC. Translated, it gives CASSAGQVGETQYF.

This clone was found once. At one end, the junction sequence differs from germline, possibly due to a read error. This chain joins TRBV12-3 or TRBV12-4 and TRBJ2-1; a possible D gene is TRBD1 (5 bases). This CDR3 comprises 13 residues. CDR3 residues: CASRRTKYNEQFF. The CDR3 DNA follows: TGTGCCAGCAGACGGACAAAATACAACGAGCAGTTCTTC.

The table lists this clone with a few counts. The rearrangement links TRBV5-4 to TRBJ2-7; D may be TRBD1 (6 bases). Germline V gives CDR1 SGHNT, CDR2 YYREEE (reference sequence). V was clipped by 4 bases and J by 4 bases, with 18 bases between them. The CDR3 is made up of 15 amino acids. In nucleotides, the CDR3 is TGTGCCAGCAGCCCCGGGACACCCAACTCATACGAGCAGTACTTC. Protein sequence: CASSPGTPNSYEQYF.

This chain links TRBV9 with TRBJ2-1; TRBD2 matches 13 bases. Germline values: CDR1 SGDLS, CDR2 YYNGEE. This CDR3 contains 15 residues. V lost 3 bases, J lost 8 bases, and 5 bases stayed unmatched. The CDR3 sequence: CASSAGTSGIDEQFF. In nucleotides, the CDR3 is TGTGCCAGCAGCGCCGGGACTAGCGGGATCGATGAGCAGTTCTTC.

V gene TRBV18 combines with J gene TRBJ1-4; 7 bases are shared with TRBD1. The germline CDR1 and CDR2 sequences are KGHSH and LQKENI. V lost 3 bases and J lost 0; bases outside the gene matches: 7. The CDR3 length is 17 residues. CDR3 sequence (DNA): TGTGCCAGCTCACCGCGGGACAGCGCTGCAACTAATGAAAAACTGTTTTTT. Translating it yields CASSPRDSAATNEKLFF.